This T cell receptor (beta chain) was found in a study of cytomegalovirus exposure and HLA in healthy donors. This PCR relied on a set of 60 Vbeta primers and 13 Jbeta primers. The data were produced by immunoSEQ multiplex PCR, yet TCRdb's version contains in-frame clones alone and is incomplete. The sample yields tens of thousands of clones, around 80% seen once. Germline V gives CDR1 SGHTA, CDR2 FQGNSA. The V segment lost 3 bases and the J segment 4 bases; nucleotides outside the gene matches: 5. The CDR3 totals 15 residues. The sample was PBMCs. The rearrangement links TRBV7-2 to TRBJ1-5, with TRBD1 matching 8 bases. The clonotype comes from a man aged 25 to 45 in good health and CMV-seronegative. CDR3 sequence reads: CASSFGTGGNQPQHF. The CDR3 DNA follows: TGTGCCAGCAGCTTCGGGACAGGAGGGAATCAGCCCCAGCATTTT. Variable domain in full (rest from reference TRBV7-2 and TRBJ1-5): GAGVSQSPSNKVTEKGKDVELRCDPISGHTALYWYRQSLGQGLEFLIYFQGNSAPDKSGLPSDRFSAERTGGSVSTLTIQRTQQEDSAVYLCASSFGTGGNQPQHFGDGTRLSIL.